The 32 T cell receptor beta chains below come from one sample, sequenced in a study of T cell responses to AZD1222 COVID-19 vaccine. Using immunoSEQ multiplex PCR, the repertoire was profiled, and TCRdb retains in-frame clones only, with some absent. The table records 150,000 or so clones, 92% of them present only once. Here the sequenced sample was peripheral blood, taken 28 days after the second AZD1222 dose. The receptors derive from an adult who received the AZD1222 COVID-19 vaccine.

The chain uses TRBV15 and TRBJ1-3; D gene uncertain. The CDR3 contains 14 residues. V gave up 0 bases and J gave up 0 bases, with 3 bases separating them. From germline, CDR1 is LNHNV and CDR2 YYDKDF (reference sequence). CDR3 sequence: CATSRDHSGNTIYF. CDR3 DNA sequence: TGTGCCACCAGCAGAGATCACTCTGGAAACACCATATATTTT. The whole variable domain, filled in from reference TRBV15 and TRBJ1-3, reads DAMVIQNPRYQVTQFGKPVTLSCSQTLNHNVMYWYQQKSSQAPKLLFHYYDKDFNNEADTPDNFQSRRPNTSFCFLDIRSPGLGDTAMYLCATSRDHSGNTIYFGEGSWLTVV.

There are a few counts of this clone. This chain joins TRBV7-8 and TRBJ1-5, with TRBD1 identical over 7 bases. V lost 1 base to trimming and J lost 1 base; unmatched junction nucleotides: 1. CDR3 size: 15 residues. From germline, CDR1 is SGHVS and CDR2 FQNEAQ. The DNA for the CDR3 is TGTGCCAGCAGCTTAGTGGGACAGAGCAATCAGCCCCAGCATTTT. Its protein is CASSLVGQSNQPQHF.

The chain joins TRBV29-1 to TRBJ2-6; 8 bases match TRBD2. This CDR3 has 17 amino acids. Germline CDR1 reads SQVTM; CDR2 reads ANQGSEA. V trimming: 7 bases; J trimming: 0 bases; junction bases outside the gene matches: 11. The CDR3 region is CSALKTSESSGANVLTF. The CDR3 nucleotides are TGCAGCGCTCTAAAGACTAGCGAGAGCTCTGGGGCCAACGTCCTGACTTTC.

The chain recombines TRBV2 with TRBJ2-5, with a tentative D call TRBD1 (5 bases). The CDR3 is 17 residues long. Germline V gene data show CDR1 as SNHLY and CDR2 as FYNNEI. Trimming cost V 3 bases and J 1 base, with 18 bases left between them. The CDR3 DNA sequence: TGTGCCAGCAGTGAGGGCCCCGACGGCAGGGTCCAAGAGACCCAGTACTTC. The encoded protein is CASSEGPDGRVQETQYF.

This sequence joins TRBV19 and TRBJ2-7; the match to TRBD1 covers 9 bases. Germline CDR1 reads LNHDA; CDR2 reads SQIVND (reference sequence). The CDR3 has 15 amino acids. After removal of 6 bases from V and 1 base from J, the junction contained 7 bases not matched to a gene. The CDR3 spells CASRDPGQGSYEQYF. The CDR3 coding sequence is TGTGCCAGTAGAGACCCGGGACAGGGATCCTACGAGCAGTACTTC.

As regards this clone: The junction shows a germline mismatch at one end, possibly a read error. The same CDR3 also results from other DNA sequences found in this sample. The chain carries TRBV3-1 (or the pseudogene TRBV3-2) and TRBJ2-7; D remains unclear. The CDR3 contains 11 residues. CDR1 and CDR2 (germline): LGHDT, YNNKEL (reference sequence). As DNA, the CDR3 is TGTGCCAGCAGCTCACCCTATGAGCAGTACTTC. As protein: CASSSPYEQYF.

The chain joins TRBV5-6 to TRBJ1-1; D is undetermined. This CDR3 comprises 13 residues. The V gene's germline CDR1 is SGHDT and CDR2 YYEEEE. Trimming shortened V by 4 bases and J by 7 bases, and 14 bases separated the two germline ends. The chain's CDR3 is CASSTWKYVEAFF. The CDR3 nucleotides read TGTGCCAGCAGCACGTGGAAGTACGTTGAAGCTTTCTTT.

This sequence joins TRBV30 and TRBJ1-1; TRBD1 is a possible D gene (6 bases). The CDR3 is 14 amino acids. V shed 3 bases and J shed 4 bases, with 15 bases lying between them. Germline assignment: CDR1 GTSNPN and CDR2 SVGIG (reference sequence). The CDR3 DNA sequence: TGTGCCTGGAGCCTGACAGGTAGCATCACTGAAGCTTTCTTT. It specifies CAWSLTGSITEAFF.

CDR3 residues: CASIRWGGPNTEAFF. The CDR3 DNA follows: TGTGCCAGCATAAGATGGGGGGGACCGAACACTGAAGCTTTCTTT. The chain uses TRBV6-5 and TRBJ1-1; D might be TRBD1 (5 bases). The CDR3 runs 15 residues. Germline V gene data show CDR1 as MNHEY and CDR2 as SVGAGI. Trimming removed 7 bases at V and 1 base at J, with 16 bases between.

V gene TRBV7-2 combines with J gene TRBJ1-5; D perhaps matches TRBD1 (5 bases). V was pared by 1 base and J by 8 bases, with 18 bases between. Germline V gene lookup returns CDR1 SGHTA and CDR2 FQGNSA. CDR3 length: 16 residues. CDR3 region: CASSLGAPRGSEPQHF. As DNA, the CDR3 is TGTGCCAGCAGCTTAGGGGCCCCGCGGGGGAGTGAGCCCCAGCATTTT. The full variable domain, rest sourced from reference TRBV7-2 and TRBJ1-5, is GAGVSQSPSNKVTEKGKDVELRCDPISGHTALYWYRQSLGQGLEFLIYFQGNSAPDKSGLPSDRFSAERTGGSVSTLTIQRTQQEDSAVYLCASSLGAPRGSEPQHFGDGTRLSIL.

This CDR3 is CASSLNRQANEKLFF. The CDR3 bases are TGCGCCAGCAGCTTGAATCGGCAGGCTAATGAAAAACTGTTTTTT. The genes are TRBV5-1 and TRBJ1-4; D not certain. Looked up from germline, CDR1 is SGHRS and CDR2 is YFSETQ. The CDR3 extends over 15 amino acids. V gave up 1 base and J gave up 3 bases, with 10 bases separating them. Full variable domain (outside the CDR3, taken from reference TRBV5-1 and TRBJ1-4): KAGVTQTPRYLIKTRGQQVTLSCSPISGHRSVSWYQQTPGQGLQFLFEYFSETQRNKGNFPGRFSGRQFSNSRSEMNVSTLELGDSALYLCASSLNRQANEKLFFGSGTQLSVL.

The chain joins TRBV13 to TRBJ2-5, with 7 positions matching TRBD2. Germline values: CDR1 PRHDT, CDR2 FYEKMQ (reference sequence). The CDR3 is 14 amino acids. After removal of 5 bases from V and 2 bases from J, the junction contained 5 bases not matched to a gene. CDR3 DNA sequence: TGTGCCAGCAGCGCCCCTAGCGGACAAGAGACCCAGTACTTC. Translation: CASSAPSGQETQYF.

V usage is TRBV5-1 and J usage is TRBJ1-6, with 7 bases fitting TRBD1. This CDR3 region has 15 residues. CDR1 SGHRS and CDR2 YFSETQ come from the germline V gene. With 4 bases clipped from V and 7 bases from J, the junction kept 8 bases outside the gene matches. The DNA of the CDR3 is TGCGCCAGCAGCCGAGAGGGACAGAGGAATTCACCCCTCCACTTT. Amino acids: CASSREGQRNSPLHF.

V usage is TRBV4-1 and J usage is TRBJ2-7; 11 bases are a match to TRBD1. CDR3 length: 15 amino acids. Germline trimming cut 1 base from V and 4 bases from J; bases unmatched to any gene: 3. The germline V gene has CDR1 MGHRA and CDR2 YSYEKL. CDR3 DNA: TGCGCCAGCAGCCAAGCCGGGACAGGGGGTTACGAGCAGTACTTC. This gives the protein CASSQAGTGGYEQYF.

The chain joins TRBV19 to TRBJ1-1; possibly TRBD1 for D (5 bases). Germline values: CDR1 LNHDA, CDR2 SQIVND (reference sequence). CDR3 length: 13 amino acids. Trimming shortened V by 4 bases and J by 3 bases, and 9 bases separated the two germline ends. CDR3: CASSKSGYTEAFF. The CDR3, as DNA: TGTGCCAGTAGTAAATCAGGGTACACTGAAGCTTTCTTT.

This clone showed up just once. The V gene is TRBV20-1, the J gene TRBJ1-5; maybe TRBD1 (6 bases). The length of the CDR3 is 14 residues. Germline V CDR1 and CDR2: DFQATT, SNEGSKA (reference sequence). Trimming cost V 3 bases and J 2 bases, with 11 bases left between them. The CDR3 bases are TGCAGTGCTAGTGGCAGGGGAGGCAATCAGCCCCAGCATTTT. This codes for CSASGRGGNQPQHF.

V usage is TRBV6-5 and J usage is TRBJ1-2, with D possibly TRBD1 on 6 matching bases. The germline gives CDR1 MNHEY, CDR2 SVGAGI. Trimming pared 2 bases from V and 4 bases from J, leaving 17 bases between. This CDR3 comprises 16 residues. The CDR3 DNA is TGTGCCAGCAGTTACCTTGACAGGCGTGGTTCCTATGGCTACACCTTC. Translation: CASSYLDRRGSYGYTF.

The chain carries TRBV28 and TRBJ2-1; D possibly corresponds to TRBD1 (7 bases). The V end lost 4 bases, the J end lost 8 bases, and 24 bases lay between the germline ends. Germline V lookup: CDR1 MDHEN, CDR2 SYDVKM. CDR3 length: 17 amino acids. CDR3 in amino acids: CASSSRQGGIIVDEQFF. CDR3 coding DNA: TGTGCCAGCAGTTCCCGACAGGGCGGGATAATTGTGGATGAGCAGTTCTTC.

The chain carries TRBV25-1 and TRBJ2-5; weak D call: TRBD2 (6 bases). The V end lost 3 bases, the J end lost 5 bases, and 13 bases lay between the germline ends. CDR1 and CDR2 from the germline V gene are MGHDK and SYGVNS. The CDR3 totals 14 residues. Written as DNA, the CDR3 is TGTGCCAGCAGTGAGGCGGGACTGGGGGAGACCCAGTACTTC. Translation gives CASSEAGLGETQYF.

As DNA, the CDR3 is TGTGCCAGCAGTTTTAGGGAGACCCAGTACTTC. It translates to CASSFRETQYF. This rearrangement joins TRBV28 to TRBJ2-5; D call uncertain. The CDR3 has 11 residues. V was pared by 3 bases and J by 5 bases, with 4 bases between. Looked up from germline, CDR1 is MDHEN and CDR2 is SYDVKM.

The rearrangement joins TRBV5-1 to TRBJ1-6; possibly TRBD1 for D (5 bases). V was trimmed by 1 base and J by 5 bases, leaving 10 bases between them. There are 15 residues in the CDR3. Per germline, CDR1 SGHRS and CDR2 YFSETQ. The CDR3 loop reads CASSLSGSDNSPLHF. The CDR3 DNA is TGCGCCAGCAGCTTGTCAGGGTCTGATAATTCACCCCTCCACTTT.

In this sample, this clone turned up once. The V call is TRBV7-2, the J call TRBJ2-7, with 10 bases matching TRBD2. The CDR3 has 15 residues. CDR1 is SGHTA, CDR2 FQGNSA, per germline. The trim removed 4 bases at V and 2 bases at J, leaving 5 bases unmatched. This CDR3 is CASSSGLAETYEQYF. CDR3 sequence (DNA): TGTGCCAGCAGCTCCGGACTAGCGGAGACCTACGAGCAGTACTTC.

The chain carries TRBV29-1 and TRBJ1-1; TRBD1 agrees at 7 bases. This CDR3 is 12 amino acids long. Trimming cost V 7 bases and J 4 bases; bases outside gene matches: 6. Germline assignment: CDR1 SQVTM and CDR2 ANQGSEA. In nucleotides, the CDR3 is TGCAGCGCCAACAGGGGTTCCACTGAAGCTTTCTTT. Translating it yields CSANRGSTEAFF.

As regards this clone: Because the CDR3's place on the DNA is in doubt, the DNA is left out and the CDR3 is given as listed by TCRdb. J is TRBJ2-3 and V is TRBV21-1; the table's D call TRBD1 went unverified against the DNA. TRBV21-1 is described as a pseudogene. The CDR3 contains 15 residues when both ends are counted. CDR3 amino acids: CASSKVGQGADTQYF.

The rearrangement links TRBV19 to TRBJ1-4; a possible D gene is TRBD1 (5 bases). The CDR3 length is 14 residues. Trimming stripped 6 bases from V and 7 bases from J, with 15 bases between. Germline CDR1 reads LNHDA; CDR2 reads SQIVND (reference sequence). The CDR3: CASRYGPGVEKLFF. The CDR3 region has the DNA TGTGCCAGTAGATACGGGCCGGGGGTTGAAAAACTGTTTTTT.

The chain has TRBV7-9 and TRBJ2-1, with 9 bases identical to TRBD2. J was trimmed by 9 bases and V by 1 base; bases with no gene match: 10. The CDR3 covers 16 residues. Germline CDR1 and CDR2: SEHNR and FQNEAQ (reference sequence). This chain's CDR3 is CASSLGASGAMGEQFF. The CDR3 DNA reads as TGTGCCAGCAGCTTAGGGGCTAGCGGGGCTATGGGTGAGCAGTTCTTC.

A single count supports this clone. The V gene is TRBV29-1, the J gene TRBJ1-1; TRBD1 agrees at 8 bases. The length of the CDR3 is 13 residues. The germline V gene has CDR1 SQVTM and CDR2 ANQGSEA. J lost 5 bases, V lost 7 bases, and 9 bases had no gene match. The CDR3 sequence: CSAMQGAGTEAFF. DNA of the CDR3: TGCAGCGCCATGCAGGGGGCCGGGACTGAAGCTTTCTTT. Looking up the rest from reference TRBV29-1 and TRBJ1-1 gives the full variable domain: SAVISQKPSRDICQRGTSLTIQCQVDSQVTMMFWYRQQPGQSLTLIATANQGSEATYESGFVIDKFPISRPNLTFSTLTVSNMSPEDSSIYLCSAMQGAGTEAFFGQGTRLTVV.

The chain couples TRBV3-1 (or the pseudogene TRBV3-2) to TRBJ2-4; 15 bases match TRBD2. The CDR3 is made up of 19 amino acids. The V gene's germline CDR1 is LGHDT and CDR2 YNNKEL (reference sequence). After removal of 7 bases from V and 1 base from J, the junction contained 11 bases not matched to a gene. CDR3 region: CASTTRTSGGARAKNIQYF. CDR3 coding DNA: TGTGCCAGCACCACGAGGACTAGCGGGGGGGCCAGGGCCAAAAACATTCAGTACTTC.

The rearrangement joins TRBV27 to TRBJ1-2; 7 positions agree with TRBD1. Germline lookup yields CDR1 MNHEY and CDR2 SMNVEV (reference sequence). The CDR3 has 13 residues. After removal of 6 bases from V and 2 bases from J, the junction contained 3 bases not matched to a gene. CDR3 region: CASSKQGNYGYTF. In nucleotides, the CDR3 is TGTGCCAGCAGCAAACAGGGGAACTATGGCTACACCTTC.

The chain couples TRBV6-1 to TRBJ2-7, with a weak D call TRBD1 (6 bases). The germline gives CDR1 MNHNS, CDR2 SASEGT. The CDR3 is made up of 13 amino acids. V was shortened by 6 bases and J by 0 bases, with 9 bases between the two germline ends. CDR3 residues: CASRDSLSYEQYF. The CDR3 coding sequence is TGTGCCAGCAGGGACAGTCTCTCCTACGAGCAGTACTTC.

In nucleotides, the CDR3 is TGTGCCAGTACCCCGGCCAGTGATTCACCCCTCCACTTT. It codes for CASTPASDSPLHF. J is TRBJ1-6 and V is TRBV19; D ambiguous. Trimming removed 7 bases at V and 8 bases at J, with 12 bases between. CDR3 length equals 13 residues. Germline V gene sequence: CDR1 LNHDA, CDR2 SQIVND (reference sequence). Drawing the rest from reference TRBV19 and TRBJ1-6, the complete variable domain is DGGITQSPKYLFRKEGQNVTLSCEQNLNHDAMYWYRQDPGQGLRLIYYSQIVNDFQKGDIAEGYSVSREKKESFPLTVTSAQKNPTAFYLCASTPASDSPLHFGNGTRLTVT.

This rearrangement joins TRBV29-1 to TRBJ1-2, with unresolved D. Trimming shortened V by 1 base and J by 6 bases, and 9 bases separated the two germline ends. The CDR3 spans 12 residues. Germline V lookup: CDR1 SQVTM, CDR2 ANQGSEA. The CDR3 loop is CSVEGTLDGYTF. The CDR3 bases are TGCAGCGTTGAAGGTACCCTGGATGGCTACACCTTC.